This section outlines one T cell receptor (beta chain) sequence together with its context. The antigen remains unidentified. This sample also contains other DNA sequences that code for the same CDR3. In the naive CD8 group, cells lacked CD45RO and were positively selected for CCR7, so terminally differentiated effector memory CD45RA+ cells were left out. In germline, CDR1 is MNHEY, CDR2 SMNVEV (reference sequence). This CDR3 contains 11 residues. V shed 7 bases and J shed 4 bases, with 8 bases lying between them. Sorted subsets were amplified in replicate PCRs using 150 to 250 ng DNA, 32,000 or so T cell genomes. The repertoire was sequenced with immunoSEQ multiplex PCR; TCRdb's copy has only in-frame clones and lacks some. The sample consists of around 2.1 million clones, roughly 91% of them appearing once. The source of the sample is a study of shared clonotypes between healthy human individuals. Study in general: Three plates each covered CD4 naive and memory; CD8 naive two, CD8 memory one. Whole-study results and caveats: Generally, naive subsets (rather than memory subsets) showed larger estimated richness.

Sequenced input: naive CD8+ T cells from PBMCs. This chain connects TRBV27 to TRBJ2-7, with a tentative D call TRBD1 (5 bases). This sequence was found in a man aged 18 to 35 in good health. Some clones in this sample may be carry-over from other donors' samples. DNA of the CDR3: TGTGCCAGCACCCAGGGATACGAGCAGTACTTC. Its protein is CASTQGYEQYF.